Listed below are T cell receptor beta chains from one sample, sequenced in a study of T cell clones after liver transplantation. The repertoire was sequenced with immunoSEQ multiplex PCR; TCRdb's copy has only in-frame clones and lacks some. The repertoire consists of tens of thousands of clones, with 71% occurring once and the leading ten covering 15%. This sample comprised CD4+ T cells from blood, obtained before liver transplant. The receptors stem from a human donor who received a liver transplant. Both conserved end residues are part of each CDR3. Fields, in order: CDR3 protein, V gene, J gene.

cdr3_aa: CASSRLAGAQRGTDTQYF
v_call: TRBV23-1
j_call: TRBJ2-3

cdr3_aa: CASSLEGDTEAFF
v_call: TRBV11-3
j_call: TRBJ1-1

cdr3_aa: CASSLGLAYSQETQYF
v_call: TRBV14
j_call: TRBJ2-5

cdr3_aa: CASSPEDGAFF
v_call: TRBV7-8
j_call: TRBJ1-1

cdr3_aa: CASSVGTTASYEQYF
v_call: TRBV9
j_call: TRBJ2-7

cdr3_aa: CASSYSLYSNQPQHF
v_call: TRBV6-5
j_call: TRBJ1-5

cdr3_aa: CASSLEVGRAYNEQFF
v_call: TRBV5-4
j_call: TRBJ2-1

cdr3_aa: CASSSSSGYNEQFF
v_call: TRBV7-2
j_call: TRBJ2-1

cdr3_aa: CASSSQGAMETQYF
v_call: TRBV7-6
j_call: TRBJ2-5

cdr3_aa: CASSSSGGAQYEQYF
v_call: TRBV11-1
j_call: TRBJ2-7

cdr3_aa: CASLEQGAPPLAFF
v_call: TRBV2
j_call: TRBJ1-1

cdr3_aa: CASSLSRRYSNTEAFF
v_call: TRBV7-9
j_call: TRBJ1-1

cdr3_aa: CASSVDTLNIQYF
v_call: TRBV9
j_call: TRBJ2-4

cdr3_aa: CASSYRWQGIGQPQHF
v_call: TRBV6-5
j_call: TRBJ1-5

cdr3_aa: CASRDKDYEQYF
v_call: TRBV10-2
j_call: TRBJ2-7

cdr3_aa: CASSSGTGGEKLFF
v_call: TRBV6-5
j_call: TRBJ1-4

cdr3_aa: CASSARGGRNEQFF
v_call: TRBV19
j_call: TRBJ2-1

cdr3_aa: CASSQDRQTYEQYF
v_call: TRBV11-2
j_call: TRBJ2-7

cdr3_aa: CASSSKTESGEQYF
v_call: TRBV5-4
j_call: TRBJ2-7

cdr3_aa: CAWSALDTQYF
v_call: TRBV30
j_call: TRBJ2-3

cdr3_aa: CASSPYRNRGGYEQYF
v_call: TRBV9
j_call: TRBJ2-7

cdr3_aa: CASSTPGLASDTQYF
v_call: TRBV6-5
j_call: TRBJ2-3

cdr3_aa: CAGMTGLGLNSPLHF
v_call: TRBV5-4
j_call: TRBJ1-6

cdr3_aa: CASRLVSMPSYEQYF
v_call: TRBV19
j_call: TRBJ2-7

cdr3_aa: CASRRDRGSDYGYTF
v_call: TRBV10-2
j_call: TRBJ1-2

cdr3_aa: CASSLQGSSNQPQHF
v_call: TRBV5-1
j_call: TRBJ1-5

cdr3_aa: CASNSGAITDTQYF
v_call: TRBV2
j_call: TRBJ2-3

cdr3_aa: CASSLIWASGGTGELFF
v_call: TRBV11-3
j_call: TRBJ2-2

cdr3_aa: CASSPPTTPEAFF
v_call: TRBV18
j_call: TRBJ1-1

cdr3_aa: CASSLAGTSGPDTQYF
v_call: TRBV7-2
j_call: TRBJ2-3

cdr3_aa: CASSPPSTGGREQYF
v_call: TRBV18
j_call: TRBJ2-7

cdr3_aa: CASSLIGDRGFEETQYF
v_call: TRBV13
j_call: TRBJ2-5

cdr3_aa: CASSQGPYRGIRYGYTF
v_call: TRBV4-1
j_call: TRBJ1-2

cdr3_aa: CASSKVRDGSPYEQYF
v_call: TRBV21-1
j_call: TRBJ2-7

cdr3_aa: CASTPGFGVSGGYTF
v_call: TRBV7-2
j_call: TRBJ1-2

cdr3_aa: CASSLGGQGAYNEQFF
v_call: TRBV5-1
j_call: TRBJ2-1

cdr3_aa: CASSLSGNYEQYF
v_call: TRBV18
j_call: TRBJ2-7

cdr3_aa: CSVEQGVNEQFF
v_call: TRBV29-1
j_call: TRBJ2-1

cdr3_aa: CASSLLRGRSTDTQYF
v_call: TRBV11-2
j_call: TRBJ2-3

cdr3_aa: CATKGGVRGSGNTIYF
v_call: TRBV7-2
j_call: TRBJ1-3

cdr3_aa: CASSAGRGSYEQYF
v_call: TRBV11-3
j_call: TRBJ2-7

cdr3_aa: CAISEPGQGGSYEQYF
v_call: TRBV10-3
j_call: TRBJ2-7

cdr3_aa: CASSLDGGGSSPLHF
v_call: TRBV11-2
j_call: TRBJ1-6

cdr3_aa: CASSLNGEGIQYF
v_call: TRBV7-9
j_call: TRBJ2-4

cdr3_aa: CASSTGVYNQPQHF
v_call: TRBV6-1
j_call: TRBJ1-5

cdr3_aa: CASSLAPGTGELFF
v_call: TRBV7-9
j_call: TRBJ2-2

cdr3_aa: CASSLRVSYNSPLHF
v_call: TRBV28
j_call: TRBJ1-6

cdr3_aa: CASSLKVQGATGELFF
v_call: TRBV5-6
j_call: TRBJ2-2

cdr3_aa: CASSRQGGTGELFF
v_call: TRBV6-1
j_call: TRBJ2-2

cdr3_aa: CASRVGGGTDTQYF
v_call: TRBV5-1
j_call: TRBJ2-3

cdr3_aa: CASSTDGGYGYTF
v_call: TRBV5-5
j_call: TRBJ1-2

cdr3_aa: CASSASGTGGETQYF
v_call: TRBV7-3
j_call: TRBJ2-5

cdr3_aa: CASSLYTDEQYF
v_call: TRBV5-6
j_call: TRBJ2-7

cdr3_aa: CASSLIQGEDTQYF
v_call: TRBV7-6
j_call: TRBJ2-3

cdr3_aa: CASSLTASEETQYF
v_call: TRBV7-3
j_call: TRBJ2-5

cdr3_aa: CASSPGIVPNYGYTF
v_call: TRBV27
j_call: TRBJ1-2